The 21 T cell receptor beta chains in this list originate from one sample, sequenced in a study of blood T cell repertoires in COVID-19. Measured with immunoSEQ multiplex PCR; TCRdb has only the in-frame clones, and not every one. The sample carries about 480,000 clones, around 87% recorded once. The material sequenced was PBMCs or T cells enriched from blood (not recorded which). These receptors were collected from a woman in her 40s who had recovered from COVID-19.

The chain has TRBV5-1 and TRBJ2-5; no definite D call. V was shortened by 2 bases and J by 4 bases, with 21 bases between the two germline ends. This CDR3 has 17 residues. Germline V lookup: CDR1 SGHRS, CDR2 YFSETQ. The CDR3 DNA reads as TGCGCCAGCAGCTTAACCCCCCGGAGCTTAAGGATAGAGACCCAGTACTTC. This gives the protein CASSLTPRSLRIETQYF.

This clone came up once. This chain connects TRBV18 to TRBJ2-4; 9 bases fit TRBD2. Germline trimming cut 1 base from V and 5 bases from J; bases unmatched to any gene: 6. Germline V gene data show CDR1 as KGHSH and CDR2 as LQKENI. The CDR3 is made up of 16 amino acids. Here the CDR3 reads CASSPQAGGVQNIQYF. The CDR3 region has the DNA TGTGCCAGCTCACCACAGGCGGGAGGGGTTCAAAACATTCAGTACTTC.

The chain couples TRBV11-2 to TRBJ2-1, with 11 bases aligning to TRBD2. The CDR3 spans 19 residues. With 5 bases clipped from V and 0 bases from J, the junction kept 12 bases outside the gene matches. CDR1 is SGHAT, CDR2 FQNNGV, per germline. This chain's CDR3 is CASSKDVTSGVYSYNEQFF. CDR3 in DNA: TGTGCCAGCAGCAAGGATGTGACTAGCGGGGTTTACTCCTACAATGAGCAGTTCTTC.

This clone was counted a single time. The sample carries other DNA sequences with the same CDR3. This rearrangement joins TRBV4-3 to TRBJ2-5; TRBD2 is a possible D gene (5 bases). This CDR3 region has 13 residues. The V gene's germline CDR1 is LGHNA and CDR2 YSLEER. V lost 1 base, J lost 5 bases, and 8 bases lay in between. CDR3 coding DNA: TGCGCCAGCAGCCAAGGGAGAGGGGAGACCCAGTACTTC. The encoded protein is CASSQGRGETQYF.

This chain joins TRBV5-4 and TRBJ2-5; 10 bases agree with TRBD2. Germline trimming cut 4 bases from V and 2 bases from J; bases unmatched to any gene: 2. The CDR3 spans 14 residues. Looked up from germline, CDR1 is SGHNT and CDR2 is YYREEE (reference sequence). CDR3 in DNA: TGTGCCAGCAGCCAGCGGGAGGGACAAGAGACCCAGTACTTC. Amino acid sequence: CASSQREGQETQYF.

This clone was recorded once. The chain has TRBV19 and TRBJ1-2; 10 nucleotides line up with TRBD1. CDR1 is LNHDA, CDR2 SQIVND, per germline (reference sequence). The V segment lost 3 bases and the J segment 3 bases; nucleotides outside the gene matches: 13. The CDR3 consists of 18 residues. In nucleotides, the CDR3 is TGTGCCAGTAGTATGGACTGGCCCGGGACAGGGGAGGACTATGGCTACACCTTC. As protein: CASSMDWPGTGEDYGYTF.

The V gene is TRBV12-3 or TRBV12-4, the J gene TRBJ2-7; D is unresolved. Trimming shortened V by 7 bases and J by 4 bases, and 14 bases separated the two germline ends. The CDR3 covers 13 residues. The CDR3 DNA reads as TGTGCCAGCACCAGTACGTTGAGGTACGAGCAGTACTTC. Translated: CASTSTLRYEQYF.

The chain has TRBV5-1 and TRBJ2-7; TRBD2 aligns across 14 bases. The CDR3 totals 17 residues. J gave up 6 bases and V 2 bases, and 10 bases lay outside the gene matches. CDR1 and CDR2 (germline): SGHRS, YFSETQ. Written as DNA, the CDR3 is TGCGCCAGCAGCTTAAGACTAGCGGGAGGGGGCCTCGGCGAGCAGTACTTC. It translates to CASSLRLAGGGLGEQYF.

The CDR3 sequence: CASGILAGYTGELFF. Written as DNA, the CDR3 is TGTGCCAGCGGGATTTTAGCGGGGTACACCGGGGAGCTGTTTTTT. This chain joins TRBV27 and TRBJ2-2, with TRBD2 matching over 8 bases. The V segment lost 8 bases and the J segment 3 bases; nucleotides outside the gene matches: 8. Looked up from germline, CDR1 is MNHEY and CDR2 is SMNVEV (reference sequence). The CDR3 is 15 amino acids.

About this clone: Different DNA sequences within this sample yield the same CDR3. The chain couples TRBV27 to TRBJ2-1; perhaps TRBD2 as D (6 bases). From germline, CDR1 is MNHEY and CDR2 SMNVEV (reference sequence). V was trimmed by 3 bases and J by 1 base, leaving 7 bases between them. The CDR3 contains 14 residues. The DNA for the CDR3 is TGTGCCAGCAGTTTGGCGGGGTCCTACAATGAGCAGTTCTTC. Its protein is CASSLAGSYNEQFF.

Comment on this clone: The sample holds other DNA sequences that translate to the same CDR3. The chain has TRBV5-1 and TRBJ1-3; 10 bases align to TRBD1. The CDR3 has 15 residues. The V and J ends lost 3 bases and 3 bases, in that order; junction bases with no gene match: 3. Germline lookup yields CDR1 SGHRS and CDR2 YFSETQ. CDR3 region: CASSSGQGNGNTIYF. CDR3 bases: TGCGCCAGCAGCTCGGGACAGGGGAATGGAAACACCATATATTTT.

V gene TRBV6-5 combines with J gene TRBJ2-7; no clear D gene. The germline V gene has CDR1 MNHEY and CDR2 SVGAGI. Trimming removed 6 bases at V and 6 bases at J, with 18 bases between. CDR3 length: 14 amino acids. The CDR3 spells CASRLTFEVGEQYF. The CDR3 DNA sequence: TGTGCCAGCAGATTGACGTTCGAGGTTGGCGAGCAGTACTTC.

Details on this clone: One end of the junction does not line up with germline, which may come from a read error. The J gene is TRBJ2-5, the V gene TRBV5-4; TRBD1 matches 8 bases. Per germline, CDR1 SGHNT and CDR2 YYREEE (reference sequence). The length of the CDR3 is 13 residues. The chain's CDR3 is CASSLSSGQGMDF. The CDR3 DNA follows: TGTGCCAGCAGCTTGTCGTCTGGACAGGGTATGGACTTC.

This clone was counted only a few times. The V and J genes are TRBV7-2 and TRBJ2-5; 11 nucleotides align to TRBD2. The CDR3 has 16 amino acids. With 1 base clipped from V and 5 bases from J, the junction kept 6 bases outside the gene matches. From germline, CDR1 is SGHTA and CDR2 FQGNSA. The CDR3, as DNA: TGTGCCAGCAGCTTAGGAACTAGCGGGAGTGCTGAGACCCAGTACTTC. Residues: CASSLGTSGSAETQYF.

This chain joins TRBV3-1 (or the pseudogene TRBV3-2) and TRBJ2-5, with a tentative D call TRBD1 (6 bases). V was cut by 0 bases and J by 1 base, with 15 bases left in between. Germline assignment: CDR1 LGHDT and CDR2 YNNKEL (reference sequence). CDR3 length: 17 residues. This CDR3 reads CASSQDSVDSTQETQYF. In nucleotides, the CDR3 is TGTGCCAGCAGCCAAGATTCGGTGGACAGCACCCAAGAGACCCAGTACTTC.

V gene TRBV12-5 combines with J gene TRBJ2-1, with TRBD2 identical over 9 bases. J was trimmed by 1 base and V by 0 bases; bases with no gene match: 13. Germline CDR1 reads LGHNT; CDR2 reads FRNRAP. The CDR3 has 20 amino acids. The CDR3 DNA reads TGTGCTAGTGGTTTGGTACTTAGAGCGGGAGGTTTCCGGTCCTACAATGAGCAGTTCTTC. Translating gives CASGLVLRAGGFRSYNEQFF.

CDR3 bases: TGTGCCAGTAGTATCGGGGGACTAGCCTCTCCCGGGGCCCAGTACTTC. Translated, it gives CASSIGGLASPGAQYF. The rearrangement uses TRBV19 and TRBJ2-5; 9 bases align to TRBD2. V lost 3 bases, J lost 9 bases, and 14 bases stayed unmatched. This CDR3 comprises 16 residues. Germline CDR1 is LNHDA and CDR2 is SQIVND (reference sequence).

The chain has TRBV10-3 and TRBJ1-1; no reliable D call. Germline loops: CDR1 ENHRY, CDR2 SYGVKD. V gave up 0 bases and J gave up 1 base, with 6 bases separating them. CDR3 length: 14 amino acids. This CDR3 reads CAISESHGNTEAFF. The CDR3 DNA follows: TGTGCCATCAGTGAGTCGCACGGGAACACTGAAGCTTTCTTT.

The genes are TRBV19 and TRBJ2-1; possibly TRBD1 for D (8 bases). CDR1 is LNHDA, CDR2 SQIVND, per germline (reference sequence). This CDR3 region has 14 residues. Between the trimmed V and J ends, which lost 9 bases and 4 bases, there was a span of 16 bases. In DNA, the CDR3 is TGTGCCAGCCATTACAGGGGGGGATACAATGAGCAGTTCTTC. Encoded protein: CASHYRGGYNEQFF.

The chain is built from TRBV24-1 and TRBJ2-1; 13 bases align to TRBD2. From germline, CDR1 is KGHDR and CDR2 SFDVKD. Unmatched junction bases numbered 1, after V lost 2 bases and J lost 7 bases. The CDR3 covers 15 residues. In DNA form, the CDR3 reads TGTGCCACCAGTGATTGGACTAGCGGGAGTAATGAGCAGTTCTTC. The encoded protein is CATSDWTSGSNEQFF.

Notes on this clone: Other DNA variants within this sample encode the same CDR3. CDR3 bases: TGCGCCAGCAGCCAACGGGGAAATAATTCACCCCTCCACTTT. Protein product: CASSQRGNNSPLHF. The rearrangement joins TRBV4-3 to TRBJ1-6, with no clear D. Germline CDR1 is LGHNA and CDR2 is YSLEER. CDR3 length equals 14 residues. Trimming removed 2 bases from V and 5 bases from J, with 7 bases in between.